These T cell receptor beta chains were read from a single sample in a study of cytomegalovirus exposure and HLA in healthy donors. The protocol was immunoSEQ multiplex PCR, while the TCRdb copy is restricted to in-frame clones and leaves out a portion. This table has more than 75,000 clones, 70% to 85% appearing once. The sample consisted of PBMCs. The origin of the receptors is a middle-aged man in good health and CMV-seropositive. Both conserved end residues are part of each CDR3. The D gene is left open where the match is weak. A row's size may be missing; if present it is once, few, many or a size class.

D	length	size	V	J	CDR3	DNA
TRBD1	16	.	TRBV7-8	TRBJ1-3	CASSWDRPFSGNTIYF	TGTGCCAGCAGCTGGGACAGGCCTTTCTCTGGAAACACCATATATTTT
TRBD1	15	.	TRBV5-1	TRBJ1-2	CASSLDRGSSRGYTF	TGCGCCAGCAGCTTGGACAGGGGCTCCTCGAGGGGCTACACCTTC
.	15	.	TRBV5-1	TRBJ1-3	CASSLGHNSGNTIYF	TGCGCCAGCAGCTTGGGGCACAACTCTGGAAACACCATATATTTT
.	15	.	TRBV1	TRBJ2-7	CTSSQESGRAYEQYF	TGCACCAGCAGCCAAGAGAGCGGGAGGGCCTACGAGCAGTACTTC
.	13	.	TRBV5-1	TRBJ1-1	CASSSGQNTEAFF	TGCGCCAGCAGCTCGGGACAGAACACTGAAGCTTTCTTT
TRBD1	15	.	TRBV4-3	TRBJ1-2	CASSQDPGGRGGYTF	TGCGCCAGCAGCCAGGACCCAGGGGGAAGAGGTGGCTACACCTTC
.	11	once	TRBV30	TRBJ1-5	CAWKWQQPQHF	TGTGCCTGGAAGTGGCAGCAGCCCCAGCATTTT
TRBD1	15	.	TRBV9	TRBJ2-6	CASSPGQGEANVLTF	TGTGCCAGCAGCCCGGGACAGGGGGAGGCCAACGTCCTGACTTTC
.	14	.	TRBV6-5	TRBJ2-1	CASSPSTRYNEQFF	TGTGCCAGCAGTCCATCGACTAGATACAATGAGCAGTTCTTC
.	17	few	TRBV19	TRBJ2-4	CASTLKGSGLAKNIQYF	TGTGCCAGTACCCTAAAGGGATCAGGACTAGCCAAAAACATTCAGTACTTC
.	13	.	TRBV30	TRBJ1-2	CAWYRDTNYGYTF	TGTGCCTGGTACAGGGATACTAACTATGGCTACACCTTC
TRBD1	14	few	TRBV5-1	TRBJ1-6	CASSWGTVSSPLHF	TGCGCCAGCAGTTGGGGGACAGTATCCTCACCCCTCCACTTT
.	11	.	TRBV20-1	TRBJ1-1	CSGTDYTEAFF	TGCAGTGGTACAGACTACACTGAAGCTTTCTTT
TRBD1	14	.	TRBV5-1	TRBJ1-4	CASSPGTEGEKLFF	TGCGCCAGCAGCCCCGGGACAGAGGGGGAAAAACTGTTTTTT
.	13	few	TRBV6-1	TRBJ1-4	CASSFGLGQKLFF	TGTGCCAGCAGTTTTGGACTCGGTCAAAAACTGTTTTTT
TRBD2	16	.	TRBV6-1	TRBJ2-7	CASSATLTSAAYEQYF	TGTGCCAGCAGTGCGACCCTTACTAGCGCCGCCTACGAGCAGTACTTC
TRBD2	17	.	TRBV9	TRBJ2-2	CASSPPGLAGGTGELFF	TGTGCCAGCAGCCCCCCGGGACTAGCGGGAGGGACCGGGGAGCTGTTTTTT
TRBD1	16	.	TRBV7-2	TRBJ1-3	CASSLAYRGAGNTIYF	TGTGCCAGCAGCTTAGCTTACAGGGGGGCTGGAAACACCATATATTTT
.	15	.	TRBV9	TRBJ2-1	CASSARGLADNEQFF	TGTGCCAGCAGCGCCCGGGGGCTAGCGGACAATGAGCAGTTCTTC
TRBD2	15	few	TRBV30	TRBJ2-4	CAWSLERGGKNIQYF	TGTGCCTGGAGTTTGGAGCGGGGGGGCAAAAACATTCAGTACTTC
TRBD2	21	.	TRBV2	TRBJ2-3	CASSDSGLGGLAGTSTDTQYF	TGTGCCAGCAGTGACTCCGGTTTGGGGGGACTAGCGGGCACCTCCACAGATACGCAGTATTTT
TRBD1	15	.	TRBV7-9	TRBJ1-2	CASSLGQGKDYGYTF	TGTGCCAGCAGCTTGGGACAGGGGAAGGACTATGGCTACACCTTC
.	13	.	TRBV25-1	TRBJ1-1	CASSKTGNTEAFF	TGTGCCAGCAGCAAGACTGGGAACACTGAAGCTTTCTTT
.	14	.	TRBV18	TRBJ2-1	CASSPISIYNEQFF	TGTGCCAGCTCACCAATCTCTATCTACAATGAGCAGTTCTTC
.	14	.	TRBV15	TRBJ1-5	CATSRDTGNQPQHF	TGTGCCACCAGCAGAGATACGGGCAATCAGCCCCAGCATTTT
.	13	.	TRBV7-3	TRBJ1-5	CASSPGTNQPQHF	TGTGCCAGCAGCCCAGGGACAAATCAGCCCCAGCATTTT
.	14	.	TRBV7-9	TRBJ1-2	CASSLGGIDYGYTF	TGTGCCAGCAGCTTAGGAGGGATAGACTATGGCTACACCTTC
TRBD1	15	.	TRBV25-1	TRBJ2-7	CASSESAGGLYEQYF	TGTGCCAGCAGTGAATCGGCAGGGGGCTTATACGAGCAGTACTTC
TRBD2	17	.	TRBV5-4	TRBJ2-2	CASSPRLAGGRIGELFF	TGTGCCAGCAGTCCCAGACTAGCGGGGGGAAGGATCGGGGAGCTGTTTTTT
TRBD2	18	.	TRBV6-1	TRBJ2-3	CASSEILAGGPSTDTQYF	TGTGCCAGCAGTGAAATATTAGCGGGAGGGCCAAGCACAGATACGCAGTATTTT
TRBD1	16	.	TRBV9	TRBJ1-1	CASSPHRGGLNTEAFF	TGTGCCAGCAGCCCGCACAGGGGGGGACTGAACACTGAAGCTTTCTTT
.	13	.	TRBV6-5	TRBJ2-7	CASRGRGQDEQYF	TGTGCCAGCAGGGGCCGTGGGCAGGACGAGCAGTACTTC
TRBD2	17	few	TRBV11-2	TRBJ2-1	CASSEPRGASGRNEQFF	TGTGCCAGCAGCGAACCCCGGGGGGCTAGCGGGAGGAATGAGCAGTTCTTC
.	14	.	TRBV19	TRBJ1-1	CASSMRGMNTEAFF	TGTGCCAGTAGTATGAGGGGGATGAACACTGAAGCTTTCTTT
.	11	.	TRBV20-1	TRBJ2-7	CSAWDNYEQYF	TGCAGTGCCTGGGACAACTACGAGCAGTACTTC
TRBD2	19	.	TRBV7-2	TRBJ2-2	CASSRPGTSGGSNTGELFF	TGTGCCAGCAGCCGCCCCGGGACTAGCGGGGGATCGAACACCGGGGAGCTGTTTTTT
.	13	.	TRBV5-1	TRBJ2-2	CATSQGSTGELFF	TGCGCCACTTCACAGGGAAGCACCGGGGAGCTGTTTTTT
.	13	.	TRBV15	TRBJ2-5	CATSPRQKETQYF	TGTGCCACCAGCCCACGACAAAAGGAGACCCAGTACTTC
TRBD2	14	.	TRBV30	TRBJ2-3	CAWATSGRTDTQYF	TGTGCCTGGGCCACTAGCGGCCGCACAGATACGCAGTATTTT
.	14	few	TRBV19	TRBJ1-1	CASSIGNRAGEAFF	TGTGCCAGTAGTATAGGAAACAGGGCCGGTGAAGCTTTCTTT
.	15	.	TRBV30	TRBJ1-4	CAWSVPGGVREKLFF	TGTGCCTGGAGTGTACCCGGGGGGGTGCGGGAAAAACTGTTTTTT
.	15	.	TRBV5-6	TRBJ2-3	CASSLGVLDVDTQYF	TGTGCCAGCAGCTTGGGTGTATTAGATGTAGATACGCAGTATTTT
.	15	.	TRBV5-3	TRBJ2-7	CALSRRGVITYEQYF	TGTGCCCTCTCAAGGAGGGGAGTTATAACCTACGAGCAGTACTTC
.	18	.	TRBV19	TRBJ2-1	CASSIGGRGQDNYNEQFF	TGTGCCAGTAGTATAGGTGGACGTGGGCAGGACAACTACAATGAGCAGTTCTTC
TRBD1	13	once	TRBV4-3	TRBJ1-1	CASSRTGETEAFF	TGCGCCAGCAGCCGGACAGGGGAGACTGAAGCTTTCTTT
.	14	once	TRBV19	TRBJ1-5	CASTYTGNNQPQHF	TGTGCCAGTACCTATACAGGGAACAATCAGCCCCAGCATTTT
.	12	.	TRBV19	TRBJ2-7	CASEGVSYEQYF	TGTGCCAGTGAAGGGGTCTCCTACGAGCAGTACTTC
.	13	.	TRBV2	TRBJ1-5	CASKGGNPQPQHF	TGTGCCAGCAAGGGCGGGAACCCTCAGCCCCAGCATTTT
.	17	once	TRBV7-9	TRBJ1-2	CASSLAGVRGAVGGYTF	TGTGCCAGCAGCTTAGCTGGGGTAAGGGGCGCGGTTGGAGGCTACACCTTC
.	14	once	TRBV6-5	TRBJ2-7	CASSTKGGSYEQYF	TGTGCCAGCAGTACGAAGGGGGGGTCCTACGAGCAGTACTTC
TRBD1	16	.	TRBV7-8	TRBJ2-3	CASSPQDRVSTDTQYF	TGTGCCAGCAGCCCCCAGGACAGGGTGAGCACAGATACGCAGTATTTT
.	16	.	TRBV5-6	TRBJ1-6	CASNPVGRGFNSPLHF	TGTGCCAGCAATCCGGTGGGCAGGGGATTTAATTCACCCCTCCACTTT
TRBD1	16	.	TRBV5-1	TRBJ2-7	CASSLVLRDRDHEQYF	TGCGCCAGCAGCTTGGTCCTCCGGGACAGGGACCACGAGCAGTACTTC
TRBD2	16	.	TRBV29-1	TRBJ2-7	CSFTSGRGSILQEQYF	TGCAGCTTCACCTCGGGGCGGGGGAGTATACTGCAGGAGCAGTACTTC
TRBD1	15	.	TRBV6-5	TRBJ2-7	CASTGQGTDTYEQYF	TGTGCCAGCACTGGACAAGGGACAGATACCTACGAGCAGTACTTC
TRBD1	15	.	TRBV28	TRBJ2-1	CASSPTTGGYNEQFF	TGTGCCAGCAGTCCTACGACAGGGGGGTACAATGAGCAGTTCTTC
.	17	.	TRBV5-6	TRBJ1-6	CASSPRGSTSYNSPLHF	TGTGCCAGCAGCCCAAGGGGCTCCACCTCCTATAATTCACCCCTCCACTTT
.	14	.	TRBV28	TRBJ1-6	CASSLSGWHSPLHF	TGTGCCAGCAGTTTGTCAGGGTGGCATTCACCCCTCCACTTT